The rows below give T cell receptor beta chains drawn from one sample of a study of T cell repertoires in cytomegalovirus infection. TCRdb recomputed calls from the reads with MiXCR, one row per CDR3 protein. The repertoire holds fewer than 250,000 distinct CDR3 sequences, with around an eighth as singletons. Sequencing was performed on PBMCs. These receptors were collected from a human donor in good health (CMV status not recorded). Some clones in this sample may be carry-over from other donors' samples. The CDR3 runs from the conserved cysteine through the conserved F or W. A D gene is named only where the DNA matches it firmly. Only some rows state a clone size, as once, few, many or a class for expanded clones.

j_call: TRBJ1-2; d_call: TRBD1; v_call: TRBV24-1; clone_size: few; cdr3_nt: TGTGCCACCAGTGATTCCGGGACAGGGTTCTATGGCTACACCTTC; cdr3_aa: CATSDSGTGFYGYTF
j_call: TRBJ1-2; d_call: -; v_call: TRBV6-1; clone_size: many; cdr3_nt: TGTGCCAGCAGTCCATCCACGACGGGAGAGATGGGCTACACCTTC; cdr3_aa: CASSPSTTGEMGYTF
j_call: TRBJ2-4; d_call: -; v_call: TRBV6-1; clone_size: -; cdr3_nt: TGTGCCAGCAGTCCGGTGGGGTCTCGGAACATTCAGTACTTC; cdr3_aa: CASSPVGSRNIQYF
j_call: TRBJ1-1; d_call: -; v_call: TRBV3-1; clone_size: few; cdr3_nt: TGTGCCAGCAGCCAAGGGGAACGGACTGAAGCTTTCTTT; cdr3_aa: CASSQGERTEAFF
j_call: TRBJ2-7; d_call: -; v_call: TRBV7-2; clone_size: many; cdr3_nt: TGTGCCAGCAGCTTAGCCTACGGGAGAGGTGAGCAGTACTTC; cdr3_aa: CASSLAYGRGEQYF
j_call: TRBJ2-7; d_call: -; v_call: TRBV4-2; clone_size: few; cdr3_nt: TGTGCCAGCAGCCCCTGGGACTCTTCCTACGAGCAGTACTTC; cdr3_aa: CASSPWDSSYEQYF
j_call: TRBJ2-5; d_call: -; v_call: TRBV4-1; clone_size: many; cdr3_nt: TGCGCCAGCAGCCAAGATATGAGGGGTCGGGCCCAAGAGACCCAGTACTTC; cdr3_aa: CASSQDMRGRAQETQYF
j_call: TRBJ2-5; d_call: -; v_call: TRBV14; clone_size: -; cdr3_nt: TGTGCCAGCAGCCAAGGACAGCTCTTCAAAGAGACCCAGTACTTC; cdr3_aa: CASSQGQLFKETQYF
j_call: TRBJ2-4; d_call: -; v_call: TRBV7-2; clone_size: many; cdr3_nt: TGTGCCAGCAGCTCCTTAGACAGGGCCAAAAACATTCAGTACTTC; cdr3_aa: CASSSLDRAKNIQYF
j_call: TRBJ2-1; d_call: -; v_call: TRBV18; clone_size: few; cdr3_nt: TGTGCCAGCTCACCACAGCTCGATACATACAATGAGCAGTTCTTC; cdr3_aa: CASSPQLDTYNEQFF
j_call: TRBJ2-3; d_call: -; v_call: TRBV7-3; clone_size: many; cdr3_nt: TGTGCCAGCAGCTTACACGGGGGTCTCTCAGATACGCAGTATTTT; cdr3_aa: CASSLHGGLSDTQYF
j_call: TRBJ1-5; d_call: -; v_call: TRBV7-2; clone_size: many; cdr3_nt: TGTGCCAGCAGCTTAAACATTAACAGGGACGGCAATCAGCCCCAGCATTTT; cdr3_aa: CASSLNINRDGNQPQHF
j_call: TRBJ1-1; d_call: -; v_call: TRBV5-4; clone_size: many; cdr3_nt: TGTGCCAGCAGCTTGAACGGAGGCTCTAACACTGAAGCTTTCTTT; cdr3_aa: CASSLNGGSNTEAFF
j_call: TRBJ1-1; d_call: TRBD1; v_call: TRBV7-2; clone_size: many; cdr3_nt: TGTGCCAGCAGCCCCAGTTGGGACAGGGTCGTCAACACTGAAGCTTTCTTT; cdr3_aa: CASSPSWDRVVNTEAFF
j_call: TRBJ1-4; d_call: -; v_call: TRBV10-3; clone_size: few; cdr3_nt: TGTGCCATCAGTGACGTAGGGCAGAAGGATGAAAAACTGTTTTTT; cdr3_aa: CAISDVGQKDEKLFF
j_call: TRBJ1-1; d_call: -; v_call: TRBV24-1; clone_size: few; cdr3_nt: TGTGCCACCAGCAGGGGCGGTAACACTGAAGCTTTCTTT; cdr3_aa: CATSRGGNTEAFF
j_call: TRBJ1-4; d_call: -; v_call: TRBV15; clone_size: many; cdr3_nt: TGTGCCACCAGCAGAGATCCGGGGACAACTAATGAAAAACTGTTTTTT; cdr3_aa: CATSRDPGTTNEKLFF
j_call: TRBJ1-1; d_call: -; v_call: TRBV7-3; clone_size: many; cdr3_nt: TGTGCCAGCAGCTTAATCCCCCGGGTCACGAACACTGAAGCTTTCTTT; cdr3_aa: CASSLIPRVTNTEAFF
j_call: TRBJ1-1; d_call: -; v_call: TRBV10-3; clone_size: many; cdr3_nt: TGTGCCATCAGTGAAAACACTGAAGCTTTCTTT; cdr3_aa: CAISENTEAFF
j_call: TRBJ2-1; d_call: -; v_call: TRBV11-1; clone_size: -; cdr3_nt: TGTGCCAGCAGCTCTTTACGGGCCTCCAATGAGCAGTTCTTC; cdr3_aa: CASSSLRASNEQFF
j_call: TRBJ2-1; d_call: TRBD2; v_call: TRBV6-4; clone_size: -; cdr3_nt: TGTGCCAGCAGCGCCATAGGAGCGGGAGGGTACAATGAGCAGTTCTTC; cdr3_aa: CASSAIGAGGYNEQFF
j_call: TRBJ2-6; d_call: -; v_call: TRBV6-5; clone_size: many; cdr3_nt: TGTGCCAGCAGTTATCTATCGTCTGGGGCCAACGTCCTGACTTTC; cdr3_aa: CASSYLSSGANVLTF
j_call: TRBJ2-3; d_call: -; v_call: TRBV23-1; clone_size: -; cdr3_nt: TGCGCCAGCACTTTATCGGGGCTCGCCACAGATACGCAGTATTTT; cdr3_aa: CASTLSGLATDTQYF
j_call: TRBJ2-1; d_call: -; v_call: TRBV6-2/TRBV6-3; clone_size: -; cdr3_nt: TGTGCCAGCAGTTACTCGGACGGAACCTACAATGAGCAGTTCTTC; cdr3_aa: CASSYSDGTYNEQFF
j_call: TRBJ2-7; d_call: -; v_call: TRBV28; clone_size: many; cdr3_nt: TGTGCCAGCAGTTCTCCGGGGTCTTCCTACGAGCAGTACTTC; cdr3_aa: CASSSPGSSYEQYF
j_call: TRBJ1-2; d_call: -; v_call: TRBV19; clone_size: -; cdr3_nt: TGTGCCAGTAGTATTGATAGGGGGTCTGGTGGCTACACCTTC; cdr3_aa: CASSIDRGSGGYTF
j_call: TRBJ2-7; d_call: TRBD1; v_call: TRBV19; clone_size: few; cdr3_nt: TGTGCCAGTAGTGGCAGGGGGCTTCGCACTTACGAGCAGTACTTC; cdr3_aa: CASSGRGLRTYEQYF
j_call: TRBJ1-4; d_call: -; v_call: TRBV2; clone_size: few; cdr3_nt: TGTGCCAGCACCTGGGGGAGGGGTAATGAAAAACTGTTTTTT; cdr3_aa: CASTWGRGNEKLFF
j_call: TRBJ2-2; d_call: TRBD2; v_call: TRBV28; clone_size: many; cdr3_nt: TGTGCCAGCAGTGTGGGACTAGCGGGGAAGAGTGTCGGCGGGGAGCTGTTTTTT; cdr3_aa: CASSVGLAGKSVGGELFF
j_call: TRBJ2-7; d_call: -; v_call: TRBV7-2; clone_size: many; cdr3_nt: TGTGCCAGCAGCTTATCATTGTGGGGGGCAGGGGGTGGGCAGTACTTC; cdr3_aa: CASSLSLWGAGGGQYF
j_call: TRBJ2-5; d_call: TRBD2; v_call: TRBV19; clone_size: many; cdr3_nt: TGTGCCAGTAGTCCGAGACTAGCGGTCGGGATAGAAGAGACCCAGTACTTC; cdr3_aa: CASSPRLAVGIEETQYF
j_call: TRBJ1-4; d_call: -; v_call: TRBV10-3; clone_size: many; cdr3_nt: TGTGCCATCAGTGAGTCCGGGACGGCCCCTGGGGAAAAACTGTTTTTT; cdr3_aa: CAISESGTAPGEKLFF
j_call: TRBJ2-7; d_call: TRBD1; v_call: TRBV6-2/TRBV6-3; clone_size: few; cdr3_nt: TGTGCCAGCAGTTACCTGGGACAGTCCTACGAGCAGTACTTC; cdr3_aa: CASSYLGQSYEQYF
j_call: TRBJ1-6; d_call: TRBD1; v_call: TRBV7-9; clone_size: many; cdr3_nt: TGTGCCAGCAGCTTAGGGGGACAGGGAGGTTCACCCCTCCACTTT; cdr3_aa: CASSLGGQGGSPLHF
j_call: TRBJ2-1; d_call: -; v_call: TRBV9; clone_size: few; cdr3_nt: TGTGCCAGCAGCGTAGAAACGACATGGGGCAATGAGCAGTTCTTC; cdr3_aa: CASSVETTWGNEQFF
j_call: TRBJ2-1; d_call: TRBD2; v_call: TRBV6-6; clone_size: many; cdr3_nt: TGTGCCAGCAGCAAAAGCGGGAACCCGGCAGGGGAGCAGTTCTTC; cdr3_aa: CASSKSGNPAGEQFF
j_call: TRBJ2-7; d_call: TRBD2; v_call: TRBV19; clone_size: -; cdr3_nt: TGTGCCAGTAGTACAACTAGCGGCTCCTACGAGCAGTACTTC; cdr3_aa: CASSTTSGSYEQYF
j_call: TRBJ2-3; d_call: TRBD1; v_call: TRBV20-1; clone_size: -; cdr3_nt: TGCAGTGCTTCCCGGGACAGGGAATACACAGATACGCAGTATTTT; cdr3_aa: CSASRDREYTDTQYF
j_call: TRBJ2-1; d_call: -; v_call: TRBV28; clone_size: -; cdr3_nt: TGTGCCAGCAGTCTAGGGACTAGTCTTGGAGTAGGGGGCGATGAGCAGTTCTTC; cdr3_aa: CASSLGTSLGVGGDEQFF
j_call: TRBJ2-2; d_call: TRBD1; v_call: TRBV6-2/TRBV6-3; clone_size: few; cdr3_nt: TGTGCCAGCAGTCGACAGGGGGTCAACACCGGGGAGCTGTTTTTT; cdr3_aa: CASSRQGVNTGELFF
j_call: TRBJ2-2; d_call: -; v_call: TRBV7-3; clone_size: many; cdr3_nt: TGTGCCAGCAGCTTACTAGGGAACACCGGGGAGCTGTTTTTT; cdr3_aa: CASSLLGNTGELFF
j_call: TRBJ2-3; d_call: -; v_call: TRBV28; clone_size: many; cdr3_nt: TGTGCCAGCAGTTCCCTCGTGGCGGTCACAGATACGCAGTATTTT; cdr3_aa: CASSSLVAVTDTQYF
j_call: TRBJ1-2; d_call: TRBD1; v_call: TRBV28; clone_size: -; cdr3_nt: TGTGCCAGCAGTAGTTTTGGGGAGGGACAGGGAACACCCCTAAACTATGGCTACACCTTC; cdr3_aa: CASSSFGEGQGTPLNYGYTF
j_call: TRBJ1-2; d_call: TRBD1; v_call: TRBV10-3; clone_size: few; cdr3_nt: TGTGCCATCAGCAGGGACAGCTTTAACTATGGCTACACCTTC; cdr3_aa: CAISRDSFNYGYTF
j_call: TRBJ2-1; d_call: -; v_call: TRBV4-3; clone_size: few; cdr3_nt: TGCGCCAGCAGCCAGTCTATAAGGGCTGAGCAGTTCTTC; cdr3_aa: CASSQSIRAEQFF
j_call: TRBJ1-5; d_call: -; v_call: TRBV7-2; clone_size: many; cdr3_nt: TGTGCCAGCAGCTTACGCGTGGTCCCCTTTAGCAATCAGCCCCAGCATTTT; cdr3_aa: CASSLRVVPFSNQPQHF
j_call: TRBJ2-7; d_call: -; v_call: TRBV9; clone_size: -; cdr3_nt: TGTGCCAGCAGCGTCGATGGACAGACCCTAAGCGAGCAGTACTTC; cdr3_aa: CASSVDGQTLSEQYF
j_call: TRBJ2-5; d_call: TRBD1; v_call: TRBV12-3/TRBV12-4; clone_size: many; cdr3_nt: TGTGCCAGCAGTCCCTCGGACAGGCCACCTCTTTTTCAAGAGACCCAGTACTTC; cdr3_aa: CASSPSDRPPLFQETQYF
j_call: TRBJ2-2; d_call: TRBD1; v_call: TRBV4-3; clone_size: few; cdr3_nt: TGCGCCAGCAGCCAAGGGACAGGGGGCGACACCGGGGAGCTGTTTTTT; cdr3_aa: CASSQGTGGDTGELFF